The present T cell receptor beta chain was sequenced within a study of T cells after yellow fever vaccination. This clonotype was found a few times. Template switching with 5'RACE generated the TCR cDNA and added a universal primer site and UMIs. TCRdb independently ran MiXCR on the 5' RACE reads; one entry per CDR3 protein. The sample records some 300,000 distinct CDR3 sequences, approximately 8% being singletons. Per the germline V gene, CDR1 is KGHSH and CDR2 is LQKENI. The CDR3 contains 15 residues. The V segment lost 3 bases and the J segment 6 bases; nucleotides outside the gene matches: 5. The source is a man younger than 30 who received the YFV17D yellow fever vaccine. This material consisted of CD4+ T cells sorted from PBMCs, taken 5 days after the yellow fever booster vaccination. The gene calls are TRBV18 and TRBJ1-6; TRBD1 aligns across 7 bases. CDR3 residues: CASSPVTGTNSPLHF. DNA for the CDR3: TGTGCCAGCTCACCGGTGACAGGGACTAATTCACCCCTCCACTTT.